The rows below give T cell receptor beta chains drawn from one sample of a study of liver allograft versus peripheral blood T cells. MiXCR, run by TCRdb on the reads, gives a single entry per CDR3 protein. Counted here are thousands of distinct CDR3 sequences, roughly 20% occurring once; the ten biggest clones make up 5% to 6%. The source is a human patient who had a liver transplant. Some of the T cells might come from the graft donor. CDR3s include the opening cysteine and the closing phenylalanine or tryptophan. A D gene is named only where the DNA matches it firmly. Size values are once, few and many counts, or a class for expanded clones, and some rows have none.

v_gene	j_gene	d_gene	abundance	CDR3aa	CDR3nt
TRBV27	TRBJ2-6	NA	few	CASSPISGANVLTF	TGTGCCAGCAGTCCGATCTCTGGGGCCAACGTCCTGACTTTC
TRBV18	TRBJ1-1	TRBD1	medium-sized	CASSPRTGRDTEAFF	TGTGCCAGCTCACCGCGGACAGGGAGGGACACTGAAGCTTTCTTT
TRBV6-1	TRBJ1-5	NA	few	CASSRGDDQPQHF	TGTGCCAGCAGTAGAGGGGATGATCAGCCCCAGCATTTT
TRBV28	TRBJ1-2	NA	medium-sized	CASSPTAVYGYTF	TGTGCCAGCAGTCCCACGGCCGTCTATGGCTACACCTTC
TRBV19	TRBJ2-7	NA	many	CATSERISQAYEQYF	TGTGCCACCTCAGAAAGGATATCCCAGGCCTACGAGCAGTACTTC
TRBV27	TRBJ2-3	NA	many	CASSLDWEDTQYF	TGTGCCAGCAGTTTAGACTGGGAAGATACGCAGTATTTT
TRBV10-3	TRBJ2-1	TRBD2	medium-sized	CAISEWSLLAGDNEQFF	TGTGCCATCAGTGAGTGGAGTTTGCTAGCGGGGGACAATGAGCAGTTCTTC
TRBV12-3/TRBV12-4	TRBJ2-3	TRBD2	NA	CASSDSGSTYTQYF	TGTGCCAGCAGCGATAGCGGGAGTACGTATACGCAGTATTTT
TRBV27	TRBJ2-6	NA	medium-sized	CASTTVGGEGANVLTF	TGTGCCAGCACCACGGTAGGGGGGGAGGGGGCCAACGTCCTGACTTTC
TRBV6-5	TRBJ1-6	NA	NA	CASSPGGVYNSPLHF	TGTGCCAGCAGCCCCGGCGGGGTTTATAATTCACCCCTCCACTTT
TRBV19	TRBJ1-5	NA	medium-sized	CASSGQGKGSNQPQHF	TGTGCCAGTAGTGGTCAGGGAAAAGGGAGCAATCAGCCCCAGCATTTT
TRBV5-6	TRBJ1-5	NA	many	CASSALSGAGQPQHF	TGTGCCAGCAGCGCCCTTTCGGGGGCAGGTCAGCCCCAGCATTTT
TRBV18	TRBJ1-4	TRBD1	many	CASSLTGGGNSNEKLFF	TGTGCCAGCTCACTGACAGGGGGCGGCAACAGTAATGAAAAACTGTTTTTT
TRBV9	TRBJ1-5	NA	NA	CASSPSPSDQPQHF	TGTGCCAGCAGCCCCTCCCCATCAGATCAGCCCCAGCATTTT
TRBV12-3/TRBV12-4	TRBJ2-5	NA	NA	CASSFWGGETQYF	TGTGCCAGCAGTTTTTGGGGTGGAGAGACCCAGTACTTC
TRBV6-5	TRBJ1-6	NA	few	CASSYSGRGGNSPLHF	TGTGCCAGCAGTTACTCGGGGAGGGGTGGGAATTCACCCCTCCACTTT
TRBV30	TRBJ1-5	NA	few	CAWSVSRGSQPQHF	TGTGCCTGGAGTGTTTCCAGGGGTAGCCAGCCCCAGCATTTT
TRBV28	TRBJ1-5	TRBD1	NA	CASRGVGGGGQPQHF	TGTGCCAGCAGGGGGGTAGGGGGCGGGGGTCAGCCCCAGCATTTT
TRBV28	TRBJ2-3	NA	medium-sized	CASSLDRLWLQYF	TGTGCCAGCAGTTTAGACAGGCTTTGGTTGCAGTATTTT
TRBV11-2	TRBJ2-2	NA	NA	CASSAKRRAKTAGELFF	TGTGCCAGCAGCGCTAAAAGGCGGGCCAAAACGGCAGGGGAGCTGTTTTTT
TRBV10-3	TRBJ2-3	TRBD2	medium-sized	CAISENVGGRTDTQYF	TGTGCCATCAGTGAGAACGTGGGCGGGAGAACAGATACGCAGTATTTT
TRBV10-3	TRBJ2-2	NA	medium-sized	CAISAAANTGELFF	TGTGCCATCAGTGCCGCGGCGAACACCGGGGAGCTGTTTTTT
TRBV6-1	TRBJ1-1	NA	NA	CASSEPARRMNTEAFF	TGTGCCAGCAGTGAACCCGCTAGGCGGATGAACACTGAAGCTTTCTTT
TRBV11-1	TRBJ2-7	TRBD1	few	CASSRTGTVSYEQYF	TGTGCCAGCAGCCGGACCGGGACAGTCTCCTACGAGCAGTACTTC
TRBV24-1	TRBJ2-5	NA	medium-sized	CATSDGGPETQYF	TGTGCCACCAGTGATGGGGGGCCGGAGACCCAGTACTTC
TRBV9	TRBJ1-1	TRBD1	NA	CASSLTGGDTEAFF	TGTGCCAGCAGCTTGACAGGGGGCGACACTGAAGCTTTCTTT
TRBV19	TRBJ1-3	NA	many	CASSIDRDGGNTIYF	TGTGCCAGTAGTATTGACCGGGACGGCGGAAACACCATATATTTT